This TCR beta chain is from a study of cytomegalovirus exposure and HLA in healthy donors. Study conclusions and caveats: Some TCR beta chains (164 of them) were listed as cytomegalovirus-associated.

As to this clone: Its specificity is unknown.

TCRdb keeps only in-frame clones here, not all; method: immunoSEQ multiplex PCR. Of some 130,000 clones listed, approximately 82% were seen once; the top ten hold 30%. This CDR3 is built from 14 residues. Germline V lookup: CDR1 SGHRS, CDR2 YFSETQ. J lost 3 bases, V lost 4 bases, and 2 bases had no gene match. Sequencing was performed on PBMCs. This sequence joins TRBV5-1 and TRBJ2-7; 12 bases are shared with TRBD1. This clonotype was obtained from a man aged 25-45 years in good health and CMV-seropositive. The DNA of the CDR3 is TGCGCCAGCAGCGGGACAGGGGGCGACTACGAGCAGTACTTC. Its translation is CASSGTGGDYEQYF. Full variable domain (outside the CDR3, taken from reference TRBV5-1 and TRBJ2-7): KAGVTQTPRYLIKTRGQQVTLSCSPISGHRSVSWYQQTPGQGLQFLFEYFSETQRNKGNFPGRFSGRQFSNSRSEMNVSTLELGDSALYLCASSGTGGDYEQYFGPGTRLTVT.